This entry describes one T cell receptor (beta chain). Its antigen is still unknown. Base qualities are not recorded, but no much larger clone differs from it by a single base. The data stem from a study of CD8+CD57+ T cells in acquired aplastic anemia (dated by TCRdb to between 2018 and 2020). In terms of the full investigation: On average, sorted CD4+ and CD8+ cells yielded about 3 ug of extracted DNA, with a range of roughly 0.18 to 30 ug. For healthy donor samples, the average read count was about 10.8 million for CD4+ cells and 11.0 million for CD8+ cells.

TCR beta VDJ combination and CDR3 sequence profiling used genomic DNA as the template. TCR repertoire sequencing was run on an Illumina HiSeq 2000. On the authors' methods: Repertoires were assessed using TRBV/TRBJ rearrangement plots, CDR3 size and DJ length profiles, and Simpson's diversity index. Whichever DNA sequence was most abundant in the deep sequencing data was defined as the immunodominant clone. CDR3 amino acid sequences were screened for sharing across subjects and compared with published repertoires and the VDJdb database. TCRdb reworked the public reads: Q25 trimming with fastp, MiXCR clone assembly, productive beta chains retained. Each entry merges the rows of one CDR3 protein and shows their most common DNA and genes. TCRdb's processing, not the authors', yielded these V and J calls. This sample holds 30,000 to 40,000 distinct CDR3 sequences; roughly 77% were observed only once. The ten largest account for roughly 22% of the sample.

CDR1 and CDR2, per the germline V gene, are ENHRY and SYGVKD. V is shortened by 3 bases, J by 0 bases, and the region joining them spans 9 bases. Spanning cysteine to phenylalanine, the CDR3 consists of 14 amino acids. CDR3 DNA only is kept here, 42 bases in frame from base 1. What the research found in general, with its limitations: Roughly 30 CD8+ CDR3 sequences were found to be shared between patients and controls, but these sequences appeared to be highly expressed in patients and within the immunodominant clones of the patients. CD8+ Simpson's diversity did not differ significantly between patients and healthy controls (P=0.060).

TCR repertoires of sorted CD4+ and CD8+ blood T cells from severe aplastic anemia patients and healthy subjects were deep-sequenced in the study. Ficoll-Paque density gradient centrifugation was used to isolate peripheral blood mononuclear cells. Before DNA was extracted, CD4+ and CD8+ T cells were sorted using either FACS or magnetic beads. This receptor was obtained from a human donor in good health, serving as a control. The rearrangement combines TRBV10-3 with TRBJ2-7, with the D gene call left open. Material for sequencing was sorted CD4+, CD8+, or CD8+CD57+ T cells (not recorded which) from PBMCs. CDR3 reads: CAISEGRSSYEQYF. The DNA sequence is as follows: TGTGCCATCAGTGAAGGCAGAAGCTCCTACGAGCAGTACTTC.